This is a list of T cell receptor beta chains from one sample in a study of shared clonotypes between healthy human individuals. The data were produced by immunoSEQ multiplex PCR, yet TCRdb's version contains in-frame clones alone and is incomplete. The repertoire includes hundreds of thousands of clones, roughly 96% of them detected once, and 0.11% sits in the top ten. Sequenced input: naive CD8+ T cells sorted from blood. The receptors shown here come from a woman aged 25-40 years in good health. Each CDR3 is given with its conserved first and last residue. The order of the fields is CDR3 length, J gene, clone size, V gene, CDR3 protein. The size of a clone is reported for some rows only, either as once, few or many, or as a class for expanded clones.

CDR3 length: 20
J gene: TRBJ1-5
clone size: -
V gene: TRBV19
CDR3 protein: CASRSRPGTGEASSNQPQHF

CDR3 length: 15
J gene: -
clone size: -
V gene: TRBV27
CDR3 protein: CASRTGTGGTYEQYF

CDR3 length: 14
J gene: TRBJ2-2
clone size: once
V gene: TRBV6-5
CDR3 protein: CASRIQGATGELFF

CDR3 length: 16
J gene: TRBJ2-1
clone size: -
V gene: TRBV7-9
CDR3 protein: CASSLEAGGYYNEQFF

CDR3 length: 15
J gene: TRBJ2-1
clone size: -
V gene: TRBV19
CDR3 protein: CASSPAAGGRNEQFF

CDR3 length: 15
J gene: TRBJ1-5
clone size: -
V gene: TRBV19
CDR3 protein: CASRGPTGGNQPQHF

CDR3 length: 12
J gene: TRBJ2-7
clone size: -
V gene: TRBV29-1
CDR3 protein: CSAILGGYEQYF

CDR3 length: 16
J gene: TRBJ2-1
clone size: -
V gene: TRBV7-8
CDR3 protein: CASSPTLAGVVNEQFF

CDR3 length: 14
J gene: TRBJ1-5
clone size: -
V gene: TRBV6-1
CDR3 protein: CASSELTPNQPQHF

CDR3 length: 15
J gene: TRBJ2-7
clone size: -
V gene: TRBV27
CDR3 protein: CASSLFYDSYYEQYF

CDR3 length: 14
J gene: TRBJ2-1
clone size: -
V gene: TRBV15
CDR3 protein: CATSRGTSGDEQFF

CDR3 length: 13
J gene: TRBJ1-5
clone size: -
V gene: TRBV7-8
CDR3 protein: CASSQEGNQPQHF

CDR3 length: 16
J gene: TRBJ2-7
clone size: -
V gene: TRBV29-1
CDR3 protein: CSVDLFGAGDPYEQYF

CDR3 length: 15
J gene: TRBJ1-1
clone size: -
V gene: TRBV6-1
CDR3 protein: CASSLEFFMNTEAFF

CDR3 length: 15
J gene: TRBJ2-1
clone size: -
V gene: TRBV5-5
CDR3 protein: CASSHRAGVYNEQFF

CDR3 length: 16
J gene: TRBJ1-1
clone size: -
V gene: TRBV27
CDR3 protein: CASSLGGTGPNTEAFF

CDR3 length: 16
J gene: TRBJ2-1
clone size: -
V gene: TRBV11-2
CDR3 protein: CASSQKREGRYNEQFF

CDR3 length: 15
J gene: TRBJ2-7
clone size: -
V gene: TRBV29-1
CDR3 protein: CSVEDNVGGDYEQYF

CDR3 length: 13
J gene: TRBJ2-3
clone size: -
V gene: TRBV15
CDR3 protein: CATSGRALDTQYF

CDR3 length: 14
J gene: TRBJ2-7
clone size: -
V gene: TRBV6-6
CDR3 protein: CASSYAGQAYEQYF

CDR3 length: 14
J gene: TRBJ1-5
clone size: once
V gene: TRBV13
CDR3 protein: CASSLVGENQPQHF

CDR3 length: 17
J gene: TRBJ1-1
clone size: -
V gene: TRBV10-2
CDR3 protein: CASSEPYRDGANTEAFF

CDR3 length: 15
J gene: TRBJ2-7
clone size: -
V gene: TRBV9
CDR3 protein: CASSPWTGGGGEQYF

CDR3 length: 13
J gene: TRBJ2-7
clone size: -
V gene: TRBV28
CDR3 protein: CASSLLGGYEQYF

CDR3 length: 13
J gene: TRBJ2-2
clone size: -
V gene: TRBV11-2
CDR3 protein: CASSFGRTGELFF

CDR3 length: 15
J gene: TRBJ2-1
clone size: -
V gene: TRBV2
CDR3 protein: CASSAGTGSYNEQFF

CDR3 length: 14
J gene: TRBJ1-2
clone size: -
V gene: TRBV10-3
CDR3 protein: CAISESPSAYGYTF

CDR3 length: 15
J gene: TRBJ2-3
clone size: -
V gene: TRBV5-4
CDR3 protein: CASSPWDSSTDTQYF

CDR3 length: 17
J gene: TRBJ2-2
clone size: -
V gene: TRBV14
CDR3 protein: CASSQVSRTGVTGELFF

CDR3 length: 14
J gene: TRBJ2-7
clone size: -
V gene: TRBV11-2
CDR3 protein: CASSRSTGAYEQYF

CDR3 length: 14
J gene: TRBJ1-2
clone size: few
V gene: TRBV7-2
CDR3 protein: CASRRRDREWGYTF

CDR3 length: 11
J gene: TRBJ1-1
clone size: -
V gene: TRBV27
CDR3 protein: CASSLSGLTFF

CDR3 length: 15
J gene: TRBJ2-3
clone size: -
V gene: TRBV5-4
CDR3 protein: CASSLGTGGSDTQYF

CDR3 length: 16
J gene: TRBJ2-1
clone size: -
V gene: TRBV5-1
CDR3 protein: CASSLEARDDYNEQFF

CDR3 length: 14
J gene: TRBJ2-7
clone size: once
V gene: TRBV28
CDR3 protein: CASSFTGEGYEQYF

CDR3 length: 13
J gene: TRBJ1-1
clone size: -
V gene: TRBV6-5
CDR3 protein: CASTMTGIDGAFF

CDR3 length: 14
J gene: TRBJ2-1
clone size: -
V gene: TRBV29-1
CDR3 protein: CSVPKGVSYNEQFF

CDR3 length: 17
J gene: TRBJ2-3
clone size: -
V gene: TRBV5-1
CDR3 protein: CASSSLIAGDSTDTQYF

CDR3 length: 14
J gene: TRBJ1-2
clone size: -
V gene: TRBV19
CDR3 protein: CASSPEAGSDGYTF

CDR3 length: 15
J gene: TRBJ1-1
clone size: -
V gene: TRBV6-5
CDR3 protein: CASTPEEGAGTEAFF

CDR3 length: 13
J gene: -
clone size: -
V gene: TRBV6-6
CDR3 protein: CASSYGGSYEQYF

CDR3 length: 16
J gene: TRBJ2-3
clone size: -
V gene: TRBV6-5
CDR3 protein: CASSYSVAGSTDTQYF

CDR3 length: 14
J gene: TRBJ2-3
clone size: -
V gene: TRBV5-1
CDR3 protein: CASSLTGSTDTQYF

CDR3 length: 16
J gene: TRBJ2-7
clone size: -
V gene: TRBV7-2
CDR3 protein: CASSSRLAGDYYEQYF

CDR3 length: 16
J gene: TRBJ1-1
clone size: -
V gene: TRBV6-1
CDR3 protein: CASSEALAEASTEAFF